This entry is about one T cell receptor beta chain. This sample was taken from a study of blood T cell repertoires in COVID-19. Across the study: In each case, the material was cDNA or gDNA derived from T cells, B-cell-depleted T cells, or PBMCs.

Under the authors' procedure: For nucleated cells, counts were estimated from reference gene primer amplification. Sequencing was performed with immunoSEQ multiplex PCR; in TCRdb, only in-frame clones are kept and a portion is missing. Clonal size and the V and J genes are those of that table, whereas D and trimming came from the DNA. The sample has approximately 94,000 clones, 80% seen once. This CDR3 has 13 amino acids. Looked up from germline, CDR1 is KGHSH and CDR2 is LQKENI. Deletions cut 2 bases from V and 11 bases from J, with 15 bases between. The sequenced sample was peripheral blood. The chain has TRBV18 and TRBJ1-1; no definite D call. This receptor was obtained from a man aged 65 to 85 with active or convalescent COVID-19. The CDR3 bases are TGTGCCAGCTCACCAACATACGGGTTGATGGCTTTCTTT. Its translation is CASSPTYGLMAFF.